The 18 T cell receptor beta chains given below trace back to one sample, sequenced in a study of cytomegalovirus exposure and HLA in healthy donors. The study ran its PCR with 60 Vbeta and 13 Jbeta primers. Measured with immunoSEQ multiplex PCR; TCRdb has only the in-frame clones, and not every one. Of approximately 100,000 clones listed, more than 75% are singletons. The material sequenced was PBMCs. The receptors here all came from a woman in her forties in good health and CMV-seronegative.

This clone was seen only a few times. The chain uses TRBV4-3 and TRBJ1-5; 7 positions match TRBD1. The trim removed 4 bases at V and 4 bases at J, leaving 7 bases unmatched. Germline V CDR1 and CDR2: LGHNA, YSLEER. This CDR3 has 15 amino acids. This CDR3 reads CASSLGRDRNQPQHF. The CDR3 DNA follows: TGCGCCAGCAGCCTCGGCCGGGACAGAAATCAGCCCCAGCATTTT.

The chain is built from TRBV7-9 and TRBJ2-7; 7 bases match TRBD2. From germline, CDR1 is SEHNR and CDR2 FQNEAQ (reference sequence). CDR3 length equals 18 residues. With V trimmed by 1 base and J by 2 bases, 14 bases remained unmatched. CDR3 DNA: TGTGCCAGCAGCTTAGAGCCAGGAGCGGGGCCGTCCGCCTACGAGCAGTACTTC. Its translation is CASSLEPGAGPSAYEQYF. Drawing the rest from reference TRBV7-9 and TRBJ2-7, the complete variable domain is DTGVSQNPRHKITKRGQNVTFRCDPISEHNRLYWYRQTLGQGPEFLTYFQNEAQLEKSRLLSDRFSAERPKGSFSTLEIQRTEQGDSAMYLCASSLEPGAGPSAYEQYFGPGTRLTVT.

The chain recombines TRBV7-8 with TRBJ1-5, with 10 bases fitting TRBD1. The CDR3 has 14 residues. V lost 4 bases, J lost 7 bases, and 4 bases stayed unmatched. Germline values: CDR1 SGHVS, CDR2 FQNEAQ. CDR3 bases: TGTGCCAGCAGCTCGGACAGGGGGAAACAGCCCCAGCATTTT. It encodes CASSSDRGKQPQHF.

CDR3 sequence: CASSLRGQGYQPQHF. As DNA, the CDR3 is TGTGCCAGCAGCCTCAGGGGACAGGGGTATCAGCCCCAGCATTTT. The chain links TRBV5-6 to TRBJ1-5, with 10 bases fitting TRBD1. Germline V gene sequence: CDR1 SGHDT, CDR2 YYEEEE. With V trimmed by 4 bases and J by 5 bases, 6 bases remained unmatched. The CDR3 covers 15 residues.

This chain uses TRBV5-4 with TRBJ2-7; perhaps TRBD1 as D (6 bases). Trimming shortened V by 0 bases and J by 5 bases, and 12 bases separated the two germline ends. Germline CDR1 reads SGHNT; CDR2 reads YYREEE (reference sequence). This CDR3 contains 14 residues. The CDR3 DNA sequence: TGTGCCAGCAGCTTGGAGTACAGGGCCCACGAGCAGTACTTC. It encodes CASSLEYRAHEQYF.

A single count supports this clone. Here the CDR3 reads CASLAGEYQETQYF. DNA for the CDR3: TGTGCCAGCTTAGCGGGGGAGTACCAAGAGACCCAGTACTTC. The chain has TRBV6-1 and TRBJ2-5; 9 bases agree with TRBD2. The length of the CDR3 is 14 residues. From germline, CDR1 is MNHNS and CDR2 SASEGT. V lost 8 bases to trimming and J lost 0 bases; unmatched junction nucleotides: 4.

The chain carries TRBV5-4 and TRBJ2-7; 7 nucleotides match TRBD1. The CDR3 contains 14 residues. Germline V lookup: CDR1 SGHNT, CDR2 YYREEE (reference sequence). V gave up 4 bases and J gave up 4 bases; unmatched junction bases: 8. Here the CDR3 DNA reads TGTGCCAGCAGCCCTCCGGGACAGCTATACGAGCAGTACTTC. Protein product: CASSPPGQLYEQYF.

The CDR3 is CASSRDRGQPQHF. In nucleotides, the CDR3 is TGTGCCAGCAGCCGAGACAGGGGTCAGCCCCAGCATTTT. The chain is built from TRBV14 and TRBJ1-5, with 8 bases that match TRBD1. Trimming took 4 bases from V and 6 from J; bases not matched to a gene: 2. CDR1 is SGHDN, CDR2 FVKESK, per germline. CDR3 length: 13 residues.

The chain has TRBV7-3 and TRBJ2-3, with TRBD1 matching over 10 bases. The CDR3 consists of 15 residues. V was pared by 4 bases and J by 5 bases, with 6 bases of the junction left unmatched. Germline CDR1 reads SGHTA; CDR2 reads FQGTGA. CDR3 protein: CASSSNDRGRDTQYF. The DNA for the CDR3 is TGTGCCAGCAGCTCCAATGACAGGGGGCGAGATACGCAGTATTTT.

This rearrangement joins TRBV6-5 to TRBJ2-1; D is perhaps TRBD2 (5 bases). This CDR3 spans 14 amino acids. Trimming took off 6 bases at V and 1 base at J, with 10 bases between the two ends. Germline V gene data show CDR1 as MNHEY and CDR2 as SVGAGI. CDR3 residues: CASRSRGSYNEQFF. Written as DNA, the CDR3 is TGTGCCAGCAGGAGCAGAGGGTCCTACAATGAGCAGTTCTTC.

The chain links TRBV18 to TRBJ1-2; the D gene is possibly TRBD1 (5 bases). V was trimmed by 1 base and J by 8 bases, leaving 29 bases between them. The CDR3 extends over 19 amino acids. Germline loops: CDR1 KGHSH, CDR2 LQKENI. Here the CDR3 DNA reads TGTGCCAGCTCACCACTCGGTACGAATTCGGACATTTTGCCTTCAGGCTACACCTTC. Residues: CASSPLGTNSDILPSGYTF.

The chain joins TRBV4-1 to TRBJ2-5; TRBD2 might be the D (5 bases). The CDR3 has 17 residues. Germline V gives CDR1 MGHRA, CDR2 YSYEKL. V was trimmed by 3 bases and J by 4 bases, leaving 21 bases between them. In nucleotides, the CDR3 is TGCGCCAGCAGCCAGGGATCGGGAACCAGCAGTACAGAGACCCAGTACTTC. Protein: CASSQGSGTSSTETQYF.

The chain employs TRBV29-1 and TRBJ1-4, with D unresolved. CDR3 length: 14 amino acids. V lost 7 bases to trimming and J lost 0 bases, with 12 bases between them. Germline CDR1 is SQVTM and CDR2 is ANQGSEA. The CDR3 bases are TGCAGCGCGCGAGGCTTGCCAACTAATGAAAAACTGTTTTTT. Its protein product is CSARGLPTNEKLFF. Using reference TRBV29-1 and TRBJ1-4 for the parts outside the CDR3, the full variable domain is SAVISQKPSRDICQRGTSLTIQCQVDSQVTMMFWYRQQPGQSLTLIATANQGSEATYESGFVIDKFPISRPNLTFSTLTVSNMSPEDSSIYLCSARGLPTNEKLFFGSGTQLSVL.

This clone was seen more than once but under ten times. V gene TRBV7-9 combines with J gene TRBJ2-7, with D possibly matching TRBD1 (5 bases). Germline lookup yields CDR1 SEHNR and CDR2 FQNEAQ (reference sequence). V lost 5 bases and J 4 bases, leaving 12 bases between the germline ends. The CDR3 runs to 13 residues. CDR3 coding DNA: TGTGCCAGCAGCACGCGTCAGGGTTACGAGCAGTACTTC. Protein product: CASSTRQGYEQYF.

A word on this clone: One junction end disagrees with the germline gene, perhaps due to a read error. The rearrangement joins TRBV4-1 to TRBJ1-2; D gene uncertain. The germline CDR1 and CDR2 sequences are MGHRA and YSYEKL. The CDR3 has 12 residues. For the CDR3, the DNA is TGCGCCAGCAGCCAACCGGACTATGGCTACCCCTTC. Protein product: CASSQPDYGYPF.

This clone was detected once. The rearrangement joins TRBV7-8 to TRBJ2-2; D unresolved. The CDR3 has 13 amino acids. CDR1 is SGHVS, CDR2 FQNEAQ, per germline. V lost 3 bases to trimming and J lost 6 bases, with 8 bases between them. The CDR3 nucleotides read TGTGCCAGCAGCTTGGTAGAGTCCGGGGAGCTGTTTTTT. Its protein product is CASSLVESGELFF.

The chain employs TRBV7-6 and TRBJ2-5; 10 bases line up with TRBD2. V lost 4 bases to trimming and J lost 4 bases; unmatched junction nucleotides: 12. The CDR3 loop spans 17 amino acids. In germline, CDR1 is SGHVS, CDR2 FNYEAQ. CDR3 protein: CASSSLGERGGRETQYF. CDR3 nucleotide sequence: TGTGCCAGCAGCTCCCTAGGAGAGCGGGGGGGCCGAGAGACCCAGTACTTC.

V usage is TRBV27 and J usage is TRBJ2-6, with D perhaps matching TRBD2 (6 bases). Germline V gives CDR1 MNHEY, CDR2 SMNVEV (reference sequence). This CDR3 region has 16 residues. V was clipped by 2 bases and J by 2 bases, with 10 bases between them. CDR3 loop: CASSLPPGAGANVLTF. The CDR3 DNA follows: TGTGCCAGCAGTTTACCTCCGGGGGCTGGGGCCAACGTCCTGACTTTC.